A single sample is the source of the 9 T cell receptor beta chains below, sequenced in a study of Ad26.COV2.S vaccination and SARS-CoV-2 variants. Documented treatment: some 20 received Ad26.COV2.S at low or high dose, single or two shots; roughly five received placebo; per-sample allocation not given. Samples analyzed were those drawn on day 63 after the first vaccine or placebo injection. Method: immunoSEQ multiplex PCR; TCRdb's copy keeps in-frame clones and lacks some. The sample consists of 300,000 to 500,000 clones, more than 85% of them appearing once. Sequencing used peripheral blood, obtained in a trial of Ad26.COV2.S vaccine versus placebo. Every receptor here comes from a person aged 18-65 years who received the Ad26.COV2.S COVID-19 vaccine or a placebo.

This chain joins TRBV6-2 or TRBV6-3 and TRBJ2-7; perhaps D is TRBD1 or TRBD2 (5 bases each). The CDR3 has 15 amino acids. The germline CDR1 and CDR2 sequences are MNHEY and SVGEGT. The V gene lost 5 bases and the J gene lost 1 base, with 15 bases spanning the gap. For the CDR3, the DNA is TGTGCCAGCAGTACCACCGGGACGGGATCCTACGAGCAGTACTTC. Translated: CASSTTGTGSYEQYF.

CDR3 amino acids: CASSQGGSHRSGYTF. CDR3 in DNA: TGTGCCAGCAGCCAGGGAGGTTCGCATAGGTCTGGCTACACCTTC. The rearrangement uses TRBV3-1 (or the pseudogene TRBV3-2) and TRBJ1-2; D call uncertain. Germline CDR1 reads LGHDT; CDR2 reads YNNKEL (reference sequence). This CDR3 comprises 15 residues. V was shortened by 3 bases and J by 7 bases, with 18 bases between the two germline ends.

The genes are TRBV25-1 and TRBJ2-2; D may be TRBD1 or TRBD2 (5 bases each). V was cut by 7 bases and J by 1 base, with 10 bases left in between. Germline values: CDR1 MGHDK, CDR2 SYGVNS. The CDR3 is made up of 14 amino acids. CDR3 in amino acids: CASKSGQNTGELFF. CDR3 nucleotides: TGTGCCAGCAAGAGCGGACAGAACACCGGGGAGCTGTTTTTT.

The chain uses TRBV27 and TRBJ1-1; tentatively, D is TRBD1 (5 bases). Germline lookup yields CDR1 MNHEY and CDR2 SMNVEV (reference sequence). The CDR3 runs 13 residues. Trimming shortened V by 4 bases and J by 5 bases, and 11 bases separated the two germline ends. The CDR3 loop is CASSSGPWTEAFF. DNA for the CDR3: TGTGCCAGCAGTTCAGGGCCGTGGACTGAAGCTTTCTTT.

V is TRBV2 and J is TRBJ1-1; 7 nucleotides line up with TRBD1. The V and J ends lost 3 bases and 3 bases, in that order; junction bases with no gene match: 10. This CDR3 has 16 amino acids. Germline CDR1 reads SNHLY; CDR2 reads FYNNEI. The CDR3 here is CASSDVTGTEDTEAFF. As DNA, the CDR3 is TGTGCCAGCAGTGACGTTACCGGGACAGAGGACACTGAAGCTTTCTTT.

The chain joins TRBV6-1 to TRBJ2-6; unclear D gene. Germline assignment: CDR1 MNHNS and CDR2 SASEGT. The V end lost 0 bases, the J end lost 0 bases, and 9 bases lay between the germline ends. CDR3 size: 17 residues. CDR3 coding DNA: TGTGCCAGCAGTGAAGCCTTTAGGGCCTCTGGGGCCAACGTCCTGACTTTC. Translating it yields CASSEAFRASGANVLTF.

The rearrangement uses TRBV7-2 and TRBJ2-1; D unresolved. The CDR3 has 15 amino acids. Germline V gene data show CDR1 as SGHTA and CDR2 as FQGNSA. The V end lost 1 base, the J end lost 8 bases, and 15 bases lay between the germline ends. The CDR3 bases are TGTGCCAGCAGCTTAGGGACGGGTAATTGGTATGAGCAGTTCTTC. Amino acids: CASSLGTGNWYEQFF. Supplemented by reference TRBV7-2 and TRBJ2-1, the full variable domain reads GAGVSQSPSNKVTEKGKDVELRCDPISGHTALYWYRQSLGQGLEFLIYFQGNSAPDKSGLPSDRFSAERTGGSVSTLTIQRTQQEDSAVYLCASSLGTGNWYEQFFGPGTRLTVL.

The J gene is TRBJ1-5, the V gene TRBV19; TRBD1 might be the D (5 bases). Trimming took off 1 base at V and 6 bases at J, with 10 bases between the two ends. Germline V gene sequence: CDR1 LNHDA, CDR2 SQIVND (reference sequence). This CDR3 has 14 residues. The CDR3 DNA reads as TGTGCCAGTAGTATAGTGCAGGGCGGTCAGCCCCAGCATTTT. Amino acids: CASSIVQGGQPQHF.

The rearrangement joins TRBV10-3 to TRBJ1-2; a possible D gene is TRBD1 (5 bases). The germline gives CDR1 ENHRY, CDR2 SYGVKD. The CDR3 length is 15 residues. V was pared by 1 base and J by 5 bases, with 14 bases between. CDR3 nucleotide sequence: TGTGCCATCAGTGAGTTTCAGGGCTTATCTTATGGCTACACCTTC. Its protein is CAISEFQGLSYGYTF.